This TCR beta chain was captured by sequencing in a study of cytomegalovirus exposure and HLA in healthy donors (dated by TCRdb to about 2017). Regarding the research as a whole: According to an earlier analysis of a few hundred of the donors, some 180 million T cells yielded roughly 100 million unique TCR beta sequences and approximately 300 Gb of sequence data. Rather than using new phenotypic data, the later analysis identified candidate immune exposures from TCR beta sequences and from how often those sequences occurred across donors. Along with the approximately 650-subject first cohort, a separate validation cohort of over a hundred different subjects was used. Donor age, sex, ethnicity and CMV serostatus were compiled alongside the repertoire data. An early release that covered 640 HLA-typed donors contained about 300 gigabases of sequencing data and around 85 million unique TCR sequences. To predict cytomegalovirus infection status, the study combined high-throughput TCR immunosequencing, statistical association of individual TCRs with disease status, and machine learning. A later genetic analysis took genome-wide SNP genotypes for about 65% of the roughly 670 donors and used that subset as a discovery cohort. A later analysis re-analyzed previously published TCR beta repertoires from approximately 670 donors and added high-resolution HLA genotyping to study TCR occurrence patterns. The number of donors typed differed by locus, with 629-630 for A, B, C, DRB1 and DQB1, around 500 for DQA1, 600 to 610 for DPA1, and about 450 for DPB1. In an earlier analysis of 500 to 650 of the donors, high-throughput TCR beta sequencing was used to judge whether each TCR beta V gene segment behaved as functional or pseudogenic. Class I and class II HLA loci were covered by the typing at four-digit resolution. The study aimed to test whether cataloging public T cell receptors could reveal signatures of past pathogen exposure. Because of strong linkage in the cohort, roughly five DR-DQ haplotypes were treated as single units for association and clustering. Of the approximately 400 genotyped donors, 65% to 90% fell in the genetic ancestry cluster associated with self-reported Caucasian donors. Across under 500 genotyped donors of the cohort, an average of approximately 200,000 unique TCR beta nucleotide sequences per donor were sequenced, and 15% to 20% of those sequences were non-productive. All discovery cohort repertoires had been generated on a single sequencing platform. The study profiled the T cell repertoires of hundreds of subjects by immunosequencing and related them to cytomegalovirus serostatus. The investigation overall reported the following: A later analysis found that TCR association rates varied across HLA loci, with DRB1 alleles showing the most associated TCRs and HLA-C alleles the fewest. Specific HLA alleles were associated with 18,000 or so TCR beta sequences at a false discovery rate of 0.05 in a later analysis. Most TCR sequences were observed very rarely across donors, whereas some public TCRs were present in many individuals. V-gene and J-gene trimming of TCR beta chains was associated with a missense DCLRE1C variant in a later genetic analysis, and the association was replicated in an independent cohort. In an earlier analysis of more than 500 of the donors, most TCR beta V segments appeared in productive rearrangements about 87% or about 30% of the time, broadly matching IMGT annotations. Correlated functional status among segregating V segments might reflect linkage disequilibrium, but an unknown experimental factor could not be ruled out. Some IMGT-functional V segments, including TRBV6-2 and TRBV6-3, could not be distinguished by the 87-base-pair reads and were therefore excluded. In a later analysis, HLA-associated TCR beta chains were found to be more clonally expanded and to have lower generation probabilities than equally common non-associated chains. For the cohort, immune exposure information was limited to CMV serostatus. A cluster of highly shared sequence variants was judged likely to be a technical artifact of the sequencing pipeline. In vitro tests confirmed that a few of the cytomegalovirus-associated TCR beta chains recognize cytomegalovirus antigens. Several of the top co-occurrence clusters appeared to be linked to parvovirus B19, influenza, CMV and Epstein-Barr virus, according to a later analysis. The classifier was reported to diagnose cytomegalovirus status with high specificity and sensitivity in both the original cohort and the validation cohort. A later analysis found that most CMV-associated TCR beta chains appeared HLA-restricted, with HLA associations seemingly driven largely by CMV exposure. Roughly uniform sequencing depth across donors was assumed in presence/absence analyses, although this assumption may not hold. The earlier analysis of approximately 540 of the donors excluded 15 to 20 rarely observed V segments, including chromosome 9 orphons, because counts were too low. In a later genetic analysis, fewer N-insertions in productive TCRs were reported among donors in an Asian-associated ancestry cluster than the roughly 640-donor mean. Because HLA typing was unavailable for some donors at each locus, only the typed subset was used in association tests. In the study, some 160 TCR beta chains were listed as associated with cytomegalovirus. Assigning TCR associations to individual alleles was difficult when HLA alleles, especially DR and DQ, strongly co-occurred. The cohort was sequenced for TCR beta chains only, and without alpha or paired-chain data the features that could be detected were limited. A further reported finding was that TCR beta sequences accurately predicted the HLA-A and HLA-B alleles for most subjects in the first cohort. According to the authors, the approach could potentially be generalized to other disease states and immunological phenotypes.

Library preparation employed the immunoSEQ multiplex PCR assay. The multiplex PCR relied on a mix of 60 forward primers for TCR Vbeta segments and 13 reverse primers for TCR Jbeta segments. A multiplex PCR assay on genomic DNA amplified the CDR3 region of rearranged TCR beta genes. The Illumina HiSeq System was used to sequence the amplified TCR beta libraries as 87-base-pair reads. The authors processed their data as follows. In a later analysis, roughly 80 million unique TCR beta chains were counted across the 650 to 750 repertoires, and roughly 11 million of these chains were shared by at least two donors. A nearest-neighbor algorithm error-corrected the raw reads and collapsed the reads into unique sequences, merging closely related sequences to remove PCR and sequencing errors. Alignment of CDR3 sequences to IMGT reference sequences was used to assign V, D and J gene segments. Each retained sequence needed at least a six-nucleotide match to both a V gene segment and a J gene segment. A rearrangement counted as productive if the CDR3 had no stop codons and remained in frame with V and J, and every other rearrangement counted as non-productive. CDR3 was defined by IMGT convention, running from the second conserved V-encoded cysteine to the conserved J-encoded phenylalanine. In an earlier analysis of approximately 590 of the donors, sequences lacking an unambiguous match to a single V gene segment were excluded. An earlier analysis of several hundred of the donors called V segments functional above 56.7% productive rearrangements and segregating when the between-donor standard deviation exceeded 5%. To diagnose cytomegalovirus status from the catalog of TCR beta chain sequences, a statistical classification framework was built. A later analysis assigned V and J genes by comparing TCR nucleotide sequences with IMGT/GENE-DB human TR gene sequences. The TCRdist pipeline was used in a later analysis to assign CDR3 sequences and most-parsimonious VDJ recombination scenarios. In a later analysis, each TCR beta chain was defined by its CDR3 amino acid sequence together with its V-gene family, and reads without a unique V-gene family were excluded. To address suspected cross-contamination and a sequencing artifact, a later analysis removed 592 highly shared, low-generation-probability nucleotide sequences. A later analysis calculated a clonal expansion index for each public chain from normalized within-repertoire ranks of inferred template counts. A later analysis computed generation probabilities with a VDJ recombination model fitted to out-of-frame rearrangements, and checked the results against IGoR. In a later analysis, hypergeometric tests were used to score TCR-TCR, TCR-HLA and TCR-CMV co-occurrence, with a repertoire-size bias correction applied to TCR pairs. A later analysis estimated false discovery rates by permuting HLA or CMV assignments 20 times. In a later analysis, co-occurring TCRs were grouped using DBSCAN, with TCRdist sequence similarity added in when clustering inside HLA-allele-positive subsets. Repertoires with fewer than 30,000 or more than 120,000 public chains were left out of co-occurrence clustering, as were four to six repertoires with anomalous nucleotide sharing. Sourced from immuneACCESS, this table was stored by TCRdb with only in-frame sequences that have V and J called. A share of the clones is absent; for the studies checked, an unresolved V gene accounts for under half, and the remainder has no known explanation. V, J and clone size were drawn from that table, and D and trimming were deduced from the DNA. Recorded for this sample are 65,000 or so clones; less than 65% of them occurred a single time. The ten largest clones capture about 3% of the sample.

This clone was seen many times. Its binding antigen is unknown. Qualities for individual bases were not recorded, and no much larger clone is one base off. The germline V gene yields MGHRA for CDR1 and YSYEKL for CDR2. The CDR3 has 18 amino acids, counting the end cysteine and phenylalanine. The retained sequence is limited to the CDR3, 54 bases, with the frame set at the first base. V has 8 bases trimmed and J has 6 bases trimmed; junction bases matching no gene number 16. The cohort consisted of fewer than 700 healthy bone marrow donors. Cohort members were all nominally healthy when sampled, although unrecorded immune exposures were likely present. The donor tested CMV seronegative, placing the donor among the 350 to 400 seronegative members of the cohort. Every donor gave a peripheral blood sample, and the peripheral blood mononuclear cells from that sample were used for TCR beta sequencing. The Qiagen DNeasy Blood Extraction Kit was used to extract genomic DNA from the blood cell samples.

This chain is built from TRBV4-1 and TRBJ2-1, with 13 central nucleotides matching TRBD2. The sequence was collected from a man aged 30 to 39 in good health and CMV-seronegative. Sequenced material: PBMCs. This receptor carries the CDR3 CASSPATSGGAGSNEQFF. In nucleotide form, the sequence is TGCGCCAGCTCACCGGCAACTAGCGGGGGGGCCGGGTCCAATGAGCAGTTCTTC.